This T cell receptor (beta chain) is from a study of blood T cell repertoires in COVID-19 (TCRdb year 2020). For context, the study as a whole: Samples covering the acute and convalescent phases of COVID-19 were provided by collaborators in the United States, Italy and Spain. The prospective study material was composed of cDNA or gDNA derived from T cells, B-cell-depleted T cells, or PBMCs. Subjects who had been exposed to COVID-19, were actively infected with it, or had recovered from it provided the deeply sampled blood TCRbeta repertoires that made up the dataset. The repertoires were released in a freely available public database intended as a resource for research on the immune response to SARS-CoV-2. Samples came from the ongoing ImmuneRACE study (first 160 participants) plus 1,254 subjects from 6 global collaborators. The sample metadata nearly always contained a de-identified subject ID, COVID-19 status, age in years and sex. Where HLA class I and class II types were available, the types were taken from metadata supplied by the sample provider, not from assay-based typing. Broad study findings and their caveats: How much clinical and demographic metadata was included differed by source and by participant, and the metadata was provided uncurated.

Samples from volunteer blood donors who had recovered from COVID-19 were contributed by a second Seattle source. The collaborating institutions used their own protocols to collect whole blood in K2EDTA tubes. For TCRbeta analysis, collaborator samples were shipped as frozen whole blood, as isolated PBMCs, or as DNA extracted from either sample type. Points on this clone: The specificity of this receptor is unknown. No much larger clone is present one base from it, and per-base qualities are unavailable.

Ends trimmed: V by 4 bases, J by 4 bases; bases unmatched to a gene: 3. The cysteine opens and the phenylalanine closes a CDR3 of 14 amino acids. The retained sequence is limited to the CDR3, 42 bases, with the frame set at the first base. The germline V gene encodes CDR1 SGHKS and CDR2 YYEKEE (reference sequence). The immunoSEQ Assay, a bias-controlled multiplex PCR, was used to amplify TCRbeta CDR3 regions from genomic DNA. The original methods were these. Nucleated cell counts per sample were estimated from amplification of reference gene primers within the assay. Sequence reads were collapsed and filtered to measure the absolute abundance of every unique TCRbeta CDR3 rearrangement. For each sample, productive Simpson clonality was calculated as the square root of Simpson's diversity index over productive rearrangements. TCRdb obtained this table from immuneACCESS and retained in-frame rearrangements with V and J assigned. These tables miss some clones; where compared with another copy, unresolved V genes account for less than half of the shortfall, and the remainder is unexplained. That table is the source of V, J and clone size, and D and trimming were worked out from the DNA. Across this sample there are some 150,000 clones, with over 80% seen only once. The top ten clones comprise less than 45% of the sample.

The chain is made from TRBV5-5 and TRBJ1-4; 8 middle bases align to TRBD1. Sequenced: peripheral blood. This TCR came from a man aged 45-65 years who had recovered from COVID-19. The sequence in DNA is TGTGCCAGCAGCATAACAGGGGGTAATGAAAAACTGTTTTTT. It encodes CASSITGGNEKLFF.